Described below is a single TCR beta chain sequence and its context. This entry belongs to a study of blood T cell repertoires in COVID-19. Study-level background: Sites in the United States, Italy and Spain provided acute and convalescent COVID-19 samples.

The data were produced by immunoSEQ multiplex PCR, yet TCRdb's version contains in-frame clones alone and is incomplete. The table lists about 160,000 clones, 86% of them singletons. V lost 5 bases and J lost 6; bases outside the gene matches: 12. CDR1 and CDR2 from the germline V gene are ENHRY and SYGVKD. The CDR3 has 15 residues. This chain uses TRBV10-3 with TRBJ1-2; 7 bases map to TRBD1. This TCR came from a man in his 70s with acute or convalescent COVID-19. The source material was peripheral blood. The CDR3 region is CAISLSPGQKDGYTF. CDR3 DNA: TGTGCCATCAGTCTGTCGCCGGGACAGAAGGATGGCTACACCTTC.